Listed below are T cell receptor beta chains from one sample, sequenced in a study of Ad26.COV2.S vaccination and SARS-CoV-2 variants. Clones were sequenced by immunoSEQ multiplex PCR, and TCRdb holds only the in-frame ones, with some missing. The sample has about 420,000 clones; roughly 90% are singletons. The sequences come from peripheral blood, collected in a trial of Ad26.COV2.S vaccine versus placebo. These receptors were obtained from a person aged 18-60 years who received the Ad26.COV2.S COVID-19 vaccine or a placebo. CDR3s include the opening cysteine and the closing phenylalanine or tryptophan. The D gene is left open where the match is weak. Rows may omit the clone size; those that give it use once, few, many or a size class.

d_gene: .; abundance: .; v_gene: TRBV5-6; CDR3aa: CASSLYAGLPEAFF
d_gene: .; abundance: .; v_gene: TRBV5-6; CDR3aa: CASSPRWRTDTQYF
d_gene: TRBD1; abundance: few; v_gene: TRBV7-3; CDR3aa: CASSLKPGQGYNEQFF
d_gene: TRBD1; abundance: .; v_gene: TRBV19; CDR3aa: CASSMGDRGNTEAFF
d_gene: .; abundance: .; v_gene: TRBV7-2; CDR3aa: CASSLEEYRINQPQHF
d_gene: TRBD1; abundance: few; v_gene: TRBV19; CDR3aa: CASTPDRGGQPQHF
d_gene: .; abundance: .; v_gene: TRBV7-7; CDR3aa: CASSSKTGASFETQYF
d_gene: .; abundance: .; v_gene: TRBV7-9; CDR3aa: CASSLGFGISDGTEAFF
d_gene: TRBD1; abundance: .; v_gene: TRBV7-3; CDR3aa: CASSTKQGALTGELFF
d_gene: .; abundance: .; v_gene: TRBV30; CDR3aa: CAWSVRLGNSPLHF
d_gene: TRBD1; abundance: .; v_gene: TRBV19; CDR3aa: CASSRTRGHTKNIQYF
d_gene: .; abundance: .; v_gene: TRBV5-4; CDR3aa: CASSSNGHARERGALHF
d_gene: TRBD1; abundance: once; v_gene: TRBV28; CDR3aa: CASTTGNFFNSPLHF
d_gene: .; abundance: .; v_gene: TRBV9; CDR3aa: CASSVYNNGQPSSYNEQFF
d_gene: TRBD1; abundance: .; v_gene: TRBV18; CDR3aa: CASSPATGGEKLFF
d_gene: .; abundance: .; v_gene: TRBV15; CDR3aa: CATSFSTGSRHGYTF
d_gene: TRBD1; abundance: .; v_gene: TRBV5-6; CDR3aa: CASSLRDRGYQPQHF
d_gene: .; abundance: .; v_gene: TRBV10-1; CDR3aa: CARTLAGANVLTF
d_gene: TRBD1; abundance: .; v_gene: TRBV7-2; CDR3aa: CASSIQGALDTQYF
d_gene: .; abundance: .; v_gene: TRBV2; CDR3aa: CASSQRGGPAYEQYF
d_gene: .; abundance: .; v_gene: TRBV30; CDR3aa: CAWSFRRGEKLFF
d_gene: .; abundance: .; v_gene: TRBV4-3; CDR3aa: CASSQDLWGGYTF
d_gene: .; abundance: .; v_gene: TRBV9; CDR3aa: CASSVGPEYNEQFF
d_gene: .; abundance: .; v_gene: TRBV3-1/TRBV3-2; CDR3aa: CASSQDWGSRSPLHF